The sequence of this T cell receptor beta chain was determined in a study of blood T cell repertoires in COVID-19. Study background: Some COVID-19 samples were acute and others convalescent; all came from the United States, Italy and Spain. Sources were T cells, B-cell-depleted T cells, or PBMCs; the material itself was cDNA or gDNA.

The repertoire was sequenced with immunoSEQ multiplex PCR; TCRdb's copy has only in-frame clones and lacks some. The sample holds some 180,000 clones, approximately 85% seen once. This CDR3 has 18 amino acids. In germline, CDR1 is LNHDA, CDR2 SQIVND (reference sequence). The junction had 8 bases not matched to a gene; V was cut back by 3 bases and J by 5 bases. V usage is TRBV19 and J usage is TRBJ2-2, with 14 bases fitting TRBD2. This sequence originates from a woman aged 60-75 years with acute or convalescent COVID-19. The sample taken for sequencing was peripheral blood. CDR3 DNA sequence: TGTGCCAGTAGTATCTTGGGACTAGCGGGAGCAGGAACCGGGGAGCTGTTTTTT. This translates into CASSILGLAGAGTGELFF.